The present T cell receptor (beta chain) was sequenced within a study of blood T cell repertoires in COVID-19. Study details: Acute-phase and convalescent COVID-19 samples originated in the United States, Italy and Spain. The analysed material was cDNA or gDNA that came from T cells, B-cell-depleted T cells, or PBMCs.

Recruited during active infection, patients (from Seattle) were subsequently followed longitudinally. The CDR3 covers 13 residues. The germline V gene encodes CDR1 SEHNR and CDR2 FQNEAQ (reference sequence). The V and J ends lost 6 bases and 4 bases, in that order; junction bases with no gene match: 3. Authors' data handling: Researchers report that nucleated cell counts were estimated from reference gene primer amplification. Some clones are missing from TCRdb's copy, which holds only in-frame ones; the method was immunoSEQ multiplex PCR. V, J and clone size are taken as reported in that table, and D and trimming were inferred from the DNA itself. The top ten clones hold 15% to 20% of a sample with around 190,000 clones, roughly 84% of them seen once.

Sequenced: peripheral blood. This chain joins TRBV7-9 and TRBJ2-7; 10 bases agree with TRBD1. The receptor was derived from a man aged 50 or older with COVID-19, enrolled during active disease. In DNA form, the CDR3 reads TGTGCCAGCAGTGGACAGGGGGTTTACGAGCAGTACTTC. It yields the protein CASSGQGVYEQYF. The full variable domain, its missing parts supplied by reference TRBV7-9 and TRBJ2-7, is DTGVSQNPRHKITKRGQNVTFRCDPISEHNRLYWYRQTLGQGPEFLTYFQNEAQLEKSRLLSDRFSAERPKGSFSTLEIQRTEQGDSAMYLCASSGQGVYEQYFGPGTRLTVT.